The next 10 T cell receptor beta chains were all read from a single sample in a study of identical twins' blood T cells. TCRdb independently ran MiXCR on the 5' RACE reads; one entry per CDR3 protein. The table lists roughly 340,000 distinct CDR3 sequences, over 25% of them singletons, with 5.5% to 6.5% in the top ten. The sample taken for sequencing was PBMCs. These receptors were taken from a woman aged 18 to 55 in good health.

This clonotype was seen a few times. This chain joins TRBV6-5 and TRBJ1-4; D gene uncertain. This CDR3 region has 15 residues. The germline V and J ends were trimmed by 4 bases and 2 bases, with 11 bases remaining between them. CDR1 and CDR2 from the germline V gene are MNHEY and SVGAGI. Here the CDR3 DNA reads TGTGCCAGCAGTTTAACCAGTCCCACTAATGAAAAACTGTTTTTT. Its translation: CASSLTSPTNEKLFF.

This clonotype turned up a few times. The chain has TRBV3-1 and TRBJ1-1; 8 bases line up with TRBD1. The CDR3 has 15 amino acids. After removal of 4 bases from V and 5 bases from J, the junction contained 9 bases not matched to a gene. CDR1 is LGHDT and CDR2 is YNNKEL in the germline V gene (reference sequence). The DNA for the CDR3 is TGTGCCAGCAGCCCAGCCCAGGGGGCGAGGACTGAAGCTTTCTTT. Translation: CASSPAQGARTEAFF.

The CDR3 loop is CASSFSGRRRGYGYTF. Here the CDR3 DNA reads TGTGCCAGCAGTTTCTCGGGAAGAAGGAGGGGGTATGGCTACACCTTC. The chain has TRBV6-5 and TRBJ1-2, with D perhaps matching TRBD1 (6 bases). The ends were cut back, 4 bases at V and 5 bases at J, with 20 bases in the middle. The CDR3 is 16 residues long. From germline, CDR1 is MNHEY and CDR2 SVGAGI.

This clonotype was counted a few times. CDR3 loop: CASSSKQGIAYGYTF. The CDR3 DNA is TGTGCCAGCAGCTCCAAACAGGGGATCGCCTATGGCTACACCTTC. The chain couples TRBV5-6 to TRBJ1-2; 7 bases match TRBD1. The germline CDR1 and CDR2 sequences are SGHDT and YYEEEE. V gave up 3 bases and J gave up 4 bases; unmatched junction bases: 9. CDR3 length: 15 amino acids.

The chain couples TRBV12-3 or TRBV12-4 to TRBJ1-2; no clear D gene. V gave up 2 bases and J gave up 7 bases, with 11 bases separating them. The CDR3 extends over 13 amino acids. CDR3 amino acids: CASSLSETSGYTF. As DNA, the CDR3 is TGTGCCAGCAGTTTATCCGAGACGTCTGGCTACACCTTC.

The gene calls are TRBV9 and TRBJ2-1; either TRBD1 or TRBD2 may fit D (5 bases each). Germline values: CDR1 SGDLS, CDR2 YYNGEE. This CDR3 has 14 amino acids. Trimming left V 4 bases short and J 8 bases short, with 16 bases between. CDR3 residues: CASSRDPRKDEQFF. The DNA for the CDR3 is TGTGCCAGCAGCCGGGACCCCCGGAAAGATGAGCAGTTCTTC. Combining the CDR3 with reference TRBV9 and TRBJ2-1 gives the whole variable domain DSGVTQTPKHLITATGQRVTLRCSPRSGDLSVYWYQQSLDQGLQFLIQYYNGEERAKGNILERFSAQQFPDLHSELNLSSLELGDSALYFCASSRDPRKDEQFFGPGTRLTVL.

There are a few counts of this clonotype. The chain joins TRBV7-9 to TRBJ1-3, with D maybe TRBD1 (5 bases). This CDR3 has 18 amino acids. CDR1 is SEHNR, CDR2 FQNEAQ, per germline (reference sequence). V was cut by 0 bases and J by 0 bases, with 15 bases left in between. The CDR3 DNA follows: TGTGCCAGCAGCTTAGCAAGGGCCGGGGCGAGCTCTGGAAACACCATATATTTT. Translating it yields CASSLARAGASSGNTIYF.

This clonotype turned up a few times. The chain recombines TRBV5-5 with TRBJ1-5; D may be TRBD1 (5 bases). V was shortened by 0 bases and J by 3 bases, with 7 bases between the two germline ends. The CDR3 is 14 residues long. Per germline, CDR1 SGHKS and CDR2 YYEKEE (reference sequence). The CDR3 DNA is TGTGCCAGCAGCTTGGGACAGCTCAATCAGCCCCAGCATTTT. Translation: CASSLGQLNQPQHF.

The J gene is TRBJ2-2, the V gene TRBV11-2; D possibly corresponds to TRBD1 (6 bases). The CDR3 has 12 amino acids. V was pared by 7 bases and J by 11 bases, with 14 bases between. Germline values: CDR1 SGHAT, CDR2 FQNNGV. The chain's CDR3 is CASILQGIELFF. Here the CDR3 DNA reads TGTGCCAGCATTTTACAGGGTATAGAGCTGTTTTTT.

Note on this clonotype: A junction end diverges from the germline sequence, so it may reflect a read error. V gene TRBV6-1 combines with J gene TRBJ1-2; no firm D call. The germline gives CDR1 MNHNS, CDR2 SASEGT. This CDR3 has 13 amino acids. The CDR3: CASKSDRVHGYTF. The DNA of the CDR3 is TGTGCCAGCAAATCGGACCGAGTCCATGGTTACACCTTC.